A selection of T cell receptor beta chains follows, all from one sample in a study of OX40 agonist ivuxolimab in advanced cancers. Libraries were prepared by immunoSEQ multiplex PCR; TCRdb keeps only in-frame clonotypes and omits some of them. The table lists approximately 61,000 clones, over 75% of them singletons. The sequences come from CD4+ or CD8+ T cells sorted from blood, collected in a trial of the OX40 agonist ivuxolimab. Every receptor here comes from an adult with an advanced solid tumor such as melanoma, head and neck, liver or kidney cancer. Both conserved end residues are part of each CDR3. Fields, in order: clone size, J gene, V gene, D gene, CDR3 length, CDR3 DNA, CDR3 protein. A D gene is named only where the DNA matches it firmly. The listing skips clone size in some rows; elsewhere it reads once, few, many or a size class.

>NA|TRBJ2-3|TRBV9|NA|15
TGTGCCAGCAGCGTGAACGGATACAGCACAGATACGCAGTATTTT
CASSVNGYSTDTQYF
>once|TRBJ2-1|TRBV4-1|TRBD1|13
TGCGCCAGCAGCGCCGACAGGGCCAATGAGCAGTTCTTC
CASSADRANEQFF
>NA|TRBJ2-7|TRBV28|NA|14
TGTGCCAGCCTAGGAGCAGGGACCCTCTACGAGCAGTACTTC
CASLGAGTLYEQYF
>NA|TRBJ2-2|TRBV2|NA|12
TGTGCCATTCCCAGGGTCACCGGGGAGCTGTTTTTT
CAIPRVTGELFF
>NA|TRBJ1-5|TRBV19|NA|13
TGTGCCAGCAACAGGGAACGGGGTCAGCCCCAGCATTTT
CASNRERGQPQHF
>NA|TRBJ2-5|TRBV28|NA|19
TGTGCCAGCAGTACACTTCACAGGGACTACTTGCAGGCCCAAGAGACCCAGTACTTC
CASSTLHRDYLQAQETQYF
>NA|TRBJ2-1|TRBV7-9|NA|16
TGTGCCAGCAGACCCTGGGGGCGGACAACCGTGAATGAGCAGTTCTTC
CASRPWGRTTVNEQFF
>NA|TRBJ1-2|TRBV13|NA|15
TGTGCCAGCAGCTCCGGGACGGACATAGGCTATGGCTACACCTTC
CASSSGTDIGYGYTF
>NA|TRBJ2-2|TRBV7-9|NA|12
TGTGCCAGCAGGTGGGACACCGGGGAGCTGTTTTTT
CASRWDTGELFF
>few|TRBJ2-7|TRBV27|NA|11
TGTGCCAGCAGTGAAGGGTACGAGCAGTACTTC
CASSEGYEQYF
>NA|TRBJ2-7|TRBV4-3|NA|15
TGCGCCAGCAGCCAAGGTGTGACTAGCTCCTACGAGCAGTACTTC
CASSQGVTSSYEQYF
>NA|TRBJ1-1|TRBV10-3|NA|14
TGTGCCATCAGTGGGGGGGCCCGTGGCACTGAAGCTTTCTTT
CAISGGARGTEAFF
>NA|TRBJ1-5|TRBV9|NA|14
TGTGCCAGCAGCGTAGCAGGGGGCAATCAGCCCCAGCATTTT
CASSVAGGNQPQHF
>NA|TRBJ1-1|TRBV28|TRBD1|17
TGTGCCAGCCTTACCCTTTACAGGGGGCCTGGGAACACTGAAGCTTTCTTT
CASLTLYRGPGNTEAFF
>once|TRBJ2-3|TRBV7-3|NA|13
TGTGCCAGCAGCTTAACGGGGACAGATACGCAGTATTTT
CASSLTGTDTQYF
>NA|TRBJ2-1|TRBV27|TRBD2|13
TGTGCCAGCAGTTTGGCGGGAGCCAATGAGCAGTTCTTC
CASSLAGANEQFF
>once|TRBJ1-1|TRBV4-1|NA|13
TGCGCCAGCAGCCAAAGGGAAAAGTCTGTAGCTTTCTTT
CASSQREKSVAFF
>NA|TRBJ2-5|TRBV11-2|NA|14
TGTGCCAGCAGCTTCCTAAGCGGAGAAGAGACCCAGTACTTC
CASSFLSGEETQYF
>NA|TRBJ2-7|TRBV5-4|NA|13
TGTGCCAGCAGCGCCAATACACCCTACGAGCAGTACTTC
CASSANTPYEQYF
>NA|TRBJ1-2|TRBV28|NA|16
TGTGCCAGCAGGAGACCAGGGACACCCACTAACTATGGCTACACCTTC
CASRRPGTPTNYGYTF
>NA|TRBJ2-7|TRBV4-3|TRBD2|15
TGCGCCAGCAGCCAAGATACGGGAGGAAGTTACGAGCAGTACTTC
CASSQDTGGSYEQYF
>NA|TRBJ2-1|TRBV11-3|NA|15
TGTGCCAGCAGCTTAGAGGCTAGGTCCTACAATGAGCAGTTCTTC
CASSLEARSYNEQFF
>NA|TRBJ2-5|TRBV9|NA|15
TGTGCCAGCAGCGTAGTAGGGGGGCAGGGAGAGACCCAGTACTTC
CASSVVGGQGETQYF
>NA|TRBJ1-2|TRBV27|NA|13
TGTGCCATCTCCAGAACAGGGCTATCTGGCTACACCTTC
CAISRTGLSGYTF
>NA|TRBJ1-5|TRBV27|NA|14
TGTGCCAGCAGTTTGGGTGATAGCAATCAGCCCCAGCATTTT
CASSLGDSNQPQHF
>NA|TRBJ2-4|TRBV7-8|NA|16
TGTGCCAAGGGGGGACTGGAAGGGGTCGGCAAAAACATTCAGTACTTC
CAKGGLEGVGKNIQYF
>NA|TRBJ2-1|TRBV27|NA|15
TGTGCCAGCAGTTTACTGGGTGGGAACTACAATGAGCAGTTCTTC
CASSLLGGNYNEQFF
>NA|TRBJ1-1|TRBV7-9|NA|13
TGTGCCAGCAGCTTAGTGGGGGCCACTGAAGCTTTCTTT
CASSLVGATEAFF
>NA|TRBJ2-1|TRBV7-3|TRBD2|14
TGTGCCAGCAGCACTAGCGGGGCGGGCAATGAGCAGTTCTTC
CASSTSGAGNEQFF
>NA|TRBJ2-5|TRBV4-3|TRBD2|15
TGCGCCAGCAGCGGGGGACTAGCGGGAGTTGAGACCCAGTACTTC
CASSGGLAGVETQYF